One and the same sample provided the 2 T cell receptor beta chains below, sequenced in a study of identical twins. Each CDR3 protein is one row after TCRdb ran MiXCR on the 5' RACE reads. The sample yields roughly 1,500,000 distinct CDR3 sequences, about 32% seen once. The material sequenced was cord blood. These receptor sequences come from a newborn girl in good health.

The table lists this clonotype with a few counts. The chain couples TRBV27 to TRBJ2-7; D may be TRBD1 or TRBD2 (5 bases each). CDR3 size: 13 residues. Germline V gene data show CDR1 as MNHEY and CDR2 as SMNVEV (reference sequence). The V end lost 5 bases, the J end lost 2 bases, and 10 bases lay between the germline ends. CDR3 residues: CASSPGPAYEQYF. Here the CDR3 DNA reads TGTGCCAGCAGTCCGGGACCTGCCTACGAGCAGTACTTC.

The rearrangement joins TRBV5-6 to TRBJ2-3, with 11 bases matching TRBD2. With V trimmed by 1 base and J by 7 bases, 8 bases remained unmatched. The CDR3 spans 16 residues. The germline gives CDR1 SGHDT, CDR2 YYEEEE. The CDR3 loop reads CASSLYLAGGPNTQYF. CDR3 sequence (DNA): TGTGCCAGCAGCTTGTACTTAGCGGGGGGGCCGAATACGCAGTATTTT.